The next 17 T cell receptor beta chains were all read from a single sample in a study of post-analysis software for immune sequencing data. Regarding the study as a whole: Compared with controls, patients had more of roughly 5 TRBV segments, including TRBV5-6, TRBV5-1 and TRBV20-1.

What these receptors recognize is not known. Unique molecular identifiers were built into the TCR beta cDNA libraries. TCRdb recomputed calls from the PCR reads with MiXCR, one row per CDR3 protein. The table shows 150,000 to 200,000 distinct CDR3 sequences, with 30% occurring only once. The sequencing input was blood. These receptors were taken from a girl between 5 and 17 years old with multiple sclerosis.

Turning to this clonotype: One base away lies a much larger clone, so this may be a sequencing read error. The V and J genes are TRBV5-6 and TRBJ2-7; D unclear. The DNA end favors TRBJ2-4, so the J call may be wrong. CDR3 length: 14 amino acids. Germline V lookup: CDR1 SGHDT, CDR2 YYEEEE. The CDR3 reads CVSSSNRPEDIQYF. As DNA, the CDR3 is TGTGTCAGCAGCTCCAACCGACCCGAGGACATTCAGTACTTC.

This clonotype has ten or more counts. The chain employs TRBV7-9 and TRBJ2-5, with D possibly TRBD1 on 7 matching bases. CDR1 is SEHNR and CDR2 is FQNEAQ in the germline V gene (reference sequence). The CDR3 extends over 15 amino acids. Trimming stripped 5 bases from V and 4 bases from J, with 17 bases between. The CDR3 region is CASSKDAGGGETQYF. CDR3 sequence (DNA): TGTGCCAGCAGCAAGGACGCAGGGGGAGGAGAGACCCAGTACTTC.

Ten or more counts support this clonotype. The rearrangement links TRBV4-1 to TRBJ2-7; 9 nucleotides align to TRBD1. In germline, CDR1 is MGHRA, CDR2 YSYEKL. V lost 5 bases, J lost 5 bases, and 4 bases stayed unmatched. The CDR3 consists of 13 residues. CDR3 sequence (DNA): TGCGCCAGCAGCGTGGGACAGGGTGACGAGCAGTACTTC. Translation gives CASSVGQGDEQYF.

This clonotype has ten or more counts. V and J are TRBV4-1 and TRBJ2-7; D not resolved. In germline, CDR1 is MGHRA, CDR2 YSYEKL. Trimming took off 0 bases at V and 3 bases at J, with 6 bases between the two ends. The length of the CDR3 is 13 residues. The DNA for the CDR3 is TGCGCCAGCAGCCAAGATGGGTTCTACGAGCAGTACTTC. Protein product: CASSQDGFYEQYF.

This clonotype occurred many times. The chain links TRBV7-2 to TRBJ2-7; D is ambiguous. The V end lost 5 bases, the J end lost 5 bases, and 10 bases lay between the germline ends. The CDR3 extends over 12 amino acids. CDR1 is SGHTA, CDR2 FQGNSA, per germline. The CDR3 DNA reads as TGTGCCAGCAGCCATACTAATCACGAGCAGTACTTC. Its translation is CASSHTNHEQYF.

This clonotype was detected ten times or more. The rearrangement joins TRBV3-1 to TRBJ2-7, with 8 nucleotides matching TRBD2. The CDR3 consists of 13 residues. Per germline, CDR1 LGHDT and CDR2 YNNKEL (reference sequence). Trimming at V came to 3 bases and at J to 4 bases, leaving 2 bases not matched to a gene. This CDR3 is CASSQASGYEQYF. Here the CDR3 DNA reads TGTGCCAGCAGCCAGGCTAGCGGGTACGAGCAGTACTTC.

The chain combines TRBV7-9 with TRBJ1-2, with 8 nucleotides matching TRBD1. Looked up from germline, CDR1 is SEHNR and CDR2 is FQNEAQ (reference sequence). The CDR3 is made up of 14 amino acids. V shed 4 bases, J shed 8 bases, and the junction held 9 bases outside the gene matches. The CDR3 DNA reads as TGTGCCAGCAGCTCAGGACAGGGAGGAGGAGGCTACACCTTC. Translation gives CASSSGQGGGGYTF.

Turning to this clonotype: With a much larger clone just one base away, this may be a read error. The CDR3: CATSSLFGTQGFQYF. CDR3 nucleotide sequence: TGTGCCACCAGCAGTCTCTTTGGGACCCAGGGGTTCCAGTACTTC. The rearrangement joins TRBV15 to TRBJ2-5; D perhaps matches TRBD1 (6 bases). V gave up 3 bases and J gave up 10 bases, with 21 bases separating them. Germline V gives CDR1 LNHNV, CDR2 YYDKDF (reference sequence). This CDR3 has 15 residues.

This clonotype was picked up many times. The chain couples TRBV29-1 to TRBJ2-3; possibly TRBD1 for D (6 bases). Trimming removed 2 bases from V and 0 bases from J, with 12 bases in between. CDR1 is SQVTM, CDR2 ANQGSEA, per germline. The CDR3 covers 15 residues. For the CDR3, the DNA is TGCAGCGTTGAAACCGTCAGGGGTAGCACAGATACGCAGTATTTT. Its translation: CSVETVRGSTDTQYF.

The chain links TRBV9 to TRBJ2-1, with 8 positions matching TRBD2. The J call may be mistaken, given a closer DNA end match to TRBJ2-7. The germline V gene has CDR1 SGDLS and CDR2 YYNGEE. This CDR3 contains 16 residues. The CDR3 here is CASSGESGSSYNEQYF. CDR3 sequence (DNA): TGTGCCAGCAGCGGGGAAAGCGGGAGCTCCTACAATGAGCAGTACTTC.

Notes on this clonotype: This could be a read error, since a much larger clone is one nucleotide away. The chain joins TRBV5-4 to TRBJ2-1; 7 nucleotides agree with TRBD2. The CDR3 length is 14 residues. The germline V gene encodes CDR1 SGHNT and CDR2 YYREEE (reference sequence). The CDR3: CTSSEASGTNEQFF. The CDR3 DNA is TGTACCAGCAGCGAGGCTAGCGGAACCAATGAGCAGTTCTTC.

This clonotype has a count of ten or more. This chain links TRBV27 with TRBJ2-5; TRBD2 might be the D (5 bases). Trimming removed 5 bases at V and 5 bases at J, with 9 bases between. There are 12 residues in the CDR3. Germline CDR1 and CDR2: MNHEY and SMNVEV (reference sequence). The CDR3, as DNA: TGTGCCAGCAGTGTCTCGGGGGAGACCCAGTACTTC. It specifies CASSVSGETQYF.

This clonotype was recorded a few times. The chain combines TRBV6-2 or TRBV6-3 with TRBJ2-1; 12 bases align to TRBD2. Trimming cost V 6 bases and J 0 bases; bases outside gene matches: 6. The CDR3 is made up of 17 amino acids. Germline loops: CDR1 MNHEY, CDR2 SVGEGT. The CDR3 DNA follows: TGTGCCAGCAGGGGAGGACTAGCGGGAAGCTCCTACAATGAGCAGTTCTTC. Translated: CASRGGLAGSSYNEQFF.

The chain links TRBV2 to TRBJ2-4; no clear D gene. CDR1 SNHLY and CDR2 FYNNEI come from the germline V gene. CDR3 length: 13 amino acids. V lost 6 bases and J 13 bases, leaving 19 bases between the germline ends. CDR3 coding DNA: TGTGCCAGCAGCGGCCGAGCCTTTGGTGAGCAGTACTTC. It codes for CASSGRAFGEQYF.

This clonotype was counted many times. The CDR3 region is CASRSGRVRDRDYNEQFF. The CDR3 region has the DNA TGCGCCAGCAGATCAGGGAGGGTCCGGGACAGGGACTACAATGAGCAGTTCTTC. This rearrangement joins TRBV4-1 to TRBJ2-1, with 9 bases aligning to TRBD1. V lost 6 bases and J lost 3; bases outside the gene matches: 15. Germline CDR1 MGHRA, CDR2 YSYEKL. The CDR3 sequence is 18 residues long.

This clonotype was seen repeatedly, ten times or more. The CDR3 spells CATSESERGTDTQYF. CDR3 nucleotide sequence: TGTGCCACCAGTGAGTCGGAGAGGGGCACAGATACGCAGTATTTT. V is TRBV24-1 and J is TRBJ2-3; possibly TRBD2 for D (5 bases). The V end lost 4 bases, the J end lost 1 base, and 11 bases lay between the germline ends. The CDR3 has 15 residues. Germline CDR1 is KGHDR and CDR2 is SFDVKD.

This sequence joins TRBV12-3 or TRBV12-4 and TRBJ2-3, with TRBD1 as a possible D gene (6 bases). The CDR3 is made up of 12 amino acids. Trimming cost V 5 bases and J 11 bases, with 14 bases left between them. The CDR3 here is CASSPTGQLQYF. In nucleotides, the CDR3 is TGTGCCAGCAGTCCCACCGGACAGCTGCAGTATTTT.